One sample yielded the 19 T cell receptor beta chains listed below, sequenced in a study of early T cells in non-severe SARS-CoV-2 infection. TCRdb re-analysed the 5' RACE reads in MiXCR, keeping a single row per CDR3 protein. This table holds tens of thousands of distinct CDR3 sequences, approximately 4.8% found once. The specimen sequenced was whole blood. These receptor sequences come from an adult who was a healthcare worker with PCR-confirmed SARS-CoV-2 infection or an uninfected control (not recorded which).

This clonotype was seen more than once but under ten times. The chain uses TRBV9 and TRBJ1-3; D remains ambiguous. Germline assignment: CDR1 SGDLS and CDR2 YYNGEE. Trimming pared 1 base from V and 0 bases from J, leaving 8 bases between. CDR3 length equals 15 residues. CDR3 amino acids: CASSVQPFSGNTIYF. In DNA form, the CDR3 reads TGTGCCAGCAGCGTACAACCCTTCTCTGGAAACACCATATATTTT.

The table lists this clonotype with many counts. This chain joins TRBV11-2 and TRBJ2-5, with 7 positions matching TRBD1. Looked up from germline, CDR1 is SGHAT and CDR2 is FQNNGV. This CDR3 spans 17 amino acids. V lost 6 bases and J lost 0; bases outside the gene matches: 13. The DNA for the CDR3 is TGTGCCAGCAGTCAAACATGGGGCAGGGGGTACCAAGAGACCCAGTACTTC. Protein sequence: CASSQTWGRGYQETQYF.

This clonotype was counted ten times or more. The V and J genes are TRBV5-1 and TRBJ1-1; no reliable D call. Germline-derived CDR1 and CDR2 are SGHRS and YFSETQ. The V and J ends lost 1 base and 0 bases respectively, with 10 bases between them. The CDR3 runs to 15 residues. DNA of the CDR3: TGCGCCAGCAGCTTGACTCGAGGCCTGAACACTGAAGCTTTCTTT. It translates to CASSLTRGLNTEAFF.

Ten or more counts support this clonotype. The rearrangement joins TRBV7-2 to TRBJ2-5; 9 positions match TRBD2. The length of the CDR3 is 15 residues. The V gene's germline CDR1 is SGHTA and CDR2 FQGNSA. V dropped 0 bases and J dropped 6; count of bases not matched to a gene: 5. In DNA form, the CDR3 reads TGTGCCAGCAGCTTAGCTTCGGCTAGCGGGAAGACCCAGTACTTC. It codes for CASSLASASGKTQYF.

In its sample, this clonotype ranks as medium-sized. The CDR3 DNA is TGTGCCAGCATTAACCGGGACGGGGGTAATGAAAAACTGTTTTTT. Translated, it gives CASINRDGGNEKLFF. The chain uses TRBV7-9 and TRBJ1-4; D is possibly TRBD1 (5 bases). Trimming took off 7 bases at V and 4 bases at J, with 16 bases between the two ends. The CDR3 is 15 amino acids. The germline V gene encodes CDR1 SEHNR and CDR2 FQNEAQ (reference sequence).

This clonotype was observed a handful of times. The chain carries TRBV4-3 and TRBJ2-5; maybe TRBD1 (5 bases). Germline V lookup: CDR1 LGHNA, CDR2 YSLEER. The CDR3 consists of 14 residues. The V and J ends lost 0 bases and 4 bases respectively, with 9 bases between them. The CDR3 sequence is CASSQETGLETQYF. DNA of the CDR3: TGCGCCAGCAGCCAAGAAACAGGTCTAGAGACCCAGTACTTC.

As for this clonotype: A junction end diverges from the germline sequence, so it may reflect a read error. The rearrangement uses TRBV2 and TRBJ2-1; TRBD1 or TRBD2 may be the D gene (5 bases each). This CDR3 comprises 14 residues. Germline CDR1 is SNHLY and CDR2 is FYNNEI. The CDR3 loop is CASLRDGPYNEQFF. The CDR3 DNA sequence: TGTGCCAGCCTCCGGGACGGTCCCTACAATGAACAGTTCTTC.

In this sample, this clonotype turned up many times. This rearrangement joins TRBV6-6 to TRBJ2-1, with TRBD2 matching over 12 bases. The CDR3 loop spans 12 amino acids. V was clipped by 8 bases and J by 9 bases; unmatched bases: 2. The germline gives CDR1 MNHNY, CDR2 SVGAGI (reference sequence). This CDR3 reads CASGLAGTEQFF. In nucleotides, the CDR3 is TGTGCCAGCGGACTAGCGGGAACTGAGCAGTTCTTC.

This clonotype has a count of ten or more. The chain is built from TRBV20-1 and TRBJ2-5, with D perhaps given as TRBD1 or TRBD2 (7 bases each). Trimming took off 5 bases at V and 9 bases at J, with 28 bases between the two ends. Germline CDR1 and CDR2: DFQATT and SNEGSKA (reference sequence). The CDR3 consists of 16 residues. The CDR3 bases are TGCAGTGCTCAGGGGGGACAGCGGGGCCCTGCTGAGGCCCAGTACTTC. This encodes CSAQGGQRGPAEAQYF.

This clonotype is medium-sized (0.01 to 0.1%) by share. The chain couples TRBV20-1 to TRBJ2-1; possible D gene TRBD2, 5 bases. The CDR3 is 16 amino acids. The V gene's germline CDR1 is DFQATT and CDR2 SNEGSKA (reference sequence). The V end was cut by 1 base, the J end by 0 bases, with 13 bases between. The CDR3 loop reads CSARVFSVTSYNEQFF. CDR3 bases: TGCAGTGCTAGAGTATTTAGCGTTACCTCCTACAATGAGCAGTTCTTC.

This clonotype has at least ten counts. The rearrangement links TRBV20-1 to TRBJ1-1; 8 bases agree with TRBD1. The CDR3 is 14 amino acids. CDR1 is DFQATT and CDR2 is SNEGSKA in the germline V gene (reference sequence). Germline trimming cut 8 bases from V and 1 base from J; bases unmatched to any gene: 9. The CDR3 region has the DNA TGCAGTCGGGCAGGGGGCAGGAAGAACACTGAAGCTTTCTTT. Its translation is CSRAGGRKNTEAFF.

The V gene is TRBV7-9, the J gene TRBJ2-1, with TRBD1 identical over 8 bases. The trim removed 3 bases at V and 7 bases at J, leaving 8 bases unmatched. This CDR3 spans 15 amino acids. Germline CDR1 SEHNR, CDR2 FQNEAQ (reference sequence). The DNA for the CDR3 is TGTGCCAGCAGCTTGCCCGGGACAGGTAGTAATGAGCAGTTCTTC. Residues: CASSLPGTGSNEQFF.

This clonotype was recorded at least ten times. The rearrangement joins TRBV11-2 to TRBJ2-7; D might be TRBD2 (5 bases). Trimming left V 5 bases short and J 2 bases short, with 7 bases between. The CDR3 spans 12 residues. CDR1 is SGHAT, CDR2 FQNNGV, per germline. CDR3 region: CASSPGTYEQYF. The CDR3 DNA reads TGTGCCAGCAGCCCCGGGACCTACGAGCAGTACTTC.

Ten or more counts support this clonotype. The rearrangement uses TRBV29-1 and TRBJ1-2, with TRBD1 matching over 7 bases. The CDR3 consists of 14 residues. Losses at the gene ends were 0 bases for V and 6 bases for J; bases not matched to a gene: 7. Germline V gene data show CDR1 as SQVTM and CDR2 as ANQGSEA. CDR3 DNA sequence: TGCAGCGTTGAAGACCGGACAGGTCGACATGGCTACACCTTC. Amino acids: CSVEDRTGRHGYTF.

This clonotype was counted ten times or more. The chain combines TRBV7-2 with TRBJ2-2; no definite D call. The V gene's germline CDR1 is SGHTA and CDR2 FQGNSA. Deletions cut 3 bases from V and 7 bases from J, with 6 bases between. The CDR3 has 12 amino acids. CDR3 region: CASSFTRGELFF. For the CDR3, the DNA is TGTGCCAGCAGCTTCACGCGCGGGGAGCTGTTTTTT. The variable domain in full, completed from reference TRBV7-2 and TRBJ2-2, reads GAGVSQSPSNKVTEKGKDVELRCDPISGHTALYWYRQSLGQGLEFLIYFQGNSAPDKSGLPSDRFSAERTGGSVSTLTIQRTQQEDSAVYLCASSFTRGELFFGEGSRLTVL.

This CDR3 reads CATEDRGSGANVLTF. The CDR3 coding sequence is TGTGCCACCGAGGACAGGGGGTCTGGGGCCAACGTCCTGACTTTC. The gene calls are TRBV6-1 and TRBJ2-6, with 10 bases identical to TRBD1. Germline trimming cut 10 bases from V and 1 base from J; bases unmatched to any gene: 4. This CDR3 comprises 15 residues. The germline V gene encodes CDR1 MNHNS and CDR2 SASEGT.

This clonotype was recorded a few times. CDR3 DNA sequence: TGTGCCAGCAGTTACCCGACGGGACACACGTCCTACGAGCAGTACTTC. It yields the protein CASSYPTGHTSYEQYF. The rearrangement links TRBV6-2 or TRBV6-3 to TRBJ2-7, with TRBD1 as a possible D gene (6 bases). From germline, CDR1 is MNHEY and CDR2 SVGEGT. The CDR3 is 16 amino acids. Trimming shortened V by 2 bases and J by 1 base, and 15 bases separated the two germline ends.

This clonotype was recorded many times. The genes are TRBV27 and TRBJ2-7, with 8 bases lining up with TRBD1. The CDR3 has 13 amino acids. V lost 9 bases to trimming and J lost 2 bases; unmatched junction nucleotides: 6. The germline gives CDR1 MNHEY, CDR2 SMNVEV (reference sequence). The chain's CDR3 is CARPDREPYEQYF. The CDR3 bases are TGTGCCAGACCGGACAGGGAACCCTACGAGCAGTACTTC.

This clonotype appeared many times. V is TRBV24-1 and J is TRBJ2-2; possible D gene TRBD1, 6 bases. The CDR3 extends over 13 amino acids. Trimming pared 8 bases from V and 1 base from J, leaving 7 bases between. CDR1 and CDR2 (germline): KGHDR, SFDVKD. The DNA for the CDR3 is TGTGCCACCATGGGACAGAACACCGGGGAGCTGTTTTTT. Amino acid sequence: CATMGQNTGELFF.